The 15 T cell receptor beta chains below were found in one sample sequenced in a study of molecular identifiers for immune sequencing clone quantification. TCRdb reanalysed the PCR reads using MiXCR and keeps one entry per CDR3 protein. The sample contains about 630,000 distinct CDR3 sequences, about 25% of which appear only once. The material sequenced was naive CD8+ T cells from blood, with Jurkat cell RNA spiked in. Specified subset: FACS-sorted CD8+CD4-CCR7+CD45RA+ naive T cells. The receptors were gathered from a human donor in good health. Some libraries in this study had Jurkat cell RNA spiked in.

This sequence joins TRBV4-1 and TRBJ2-7; D perhaps matches TRBD1 (5 bases). This CDR3 has 15 residues. CDR1 and CDR2 (germline): MGHRA, YSYEKL. The V and J ends lost 2 bases and 1 base respectively, with 12 bases between them. In DNA form, the CDR3 reads TGCGCCAGCAGCCAAAGCCAGGGCGGATCCTACGAGCAGTACTTC. This gives the protein CASSQSQGGSYEQYF.

This clonotype occurred a few times. CDR3 residues: CASSRSLGGEQFF. The CDR3, as DNA: TGTGCCAGCAGCCGGTCGTTGGGCGGTGAGCAGTTCTTC. V is TRBV14 and J is TRBJ2-1; no definite D call. V lost 4 bases to trimming and J lost 9 bases, with 13 bases between them. From germline, CDR1 is SGHDN and CDR2 FVKESK. This CDR3 contains 13 residues.

This clonotype was seen only a few times. This chain uses TRBV27 with TRBJ1-1; no clear D. The germline CDR1 and CDR2 sequences are MNHEY and SMNVEV (reference sequence). The germline V and J ends were trimmed by 1 base and 5 bases, with 8 bases remaining between them. The CDR3 is 13 residues long. This chain's CDR3 is CASSLYLTTEAFF. In DNA form, the CDR3 reads TGTGCCAGCAGTTTATACCTGACTACTGAAGCTTTCTTT.

This clonotype was seen at least ten times. The chain uses TRBV7-9 and TRBJ2-1; D is uncertain. Germline values: CDR1 SEHNR, CDR2 FQNEAQ (reference sequence). V lost 1 base, J lost 10 bases, and 8 bases lay in between. This CDR3 region has 12 residues. DNA of the CDR3: TGTGCCAGCAGCTTAGGATCCAGGGAGCAGTTCTTC. Its translation is CASSLGSREQFF.

This clonotype appeared a single time. This may be a read error: a much more frequent sequence differs by one nucleotide. The chain uses TRBV2 and TRBJ1-1; weak D call: TRBD1 (5 bases). The CDR3 contains 14 residues. Germline CDR1 SNHLY, CDR2 FYNNEI. DNA of the CDR3: TGTGCCGGCAGTGGGGTACTCAGGGAAACTGAAGCTTTCTTT. Translated: CAGSGVLRETEAFF. Filled out from reference TRBV2 and TRBJ1-1, the complete variable domain reads EPEVTQTPSHQVTQMGQEVILRCVPISNHLYFYWYRQILGQKVEFLVSFYNNEISEKSEIFDDQFSVERPDGSNFTLKIRSTKLEDSAMYFCAGSGVLRETEAFFGQGTRLTVV.

V usage is TRBV11-3 and J usage is TRBJ2-2, with 9 bases identical to TRBD2. This CDR3 is built from 18 residues. Germline V gene sequence: CDR1 SGHNT, CDR2 YENEEA. The V gene end was trimmed by 0 bases and the J gene end by 1 base; junction bases not matched to a gene: 6. The CDR3 sequence: CASSLDVGLALNTGELFF. The CDR3 DNA follows: TGTGCCAGCAGCTTAGATGTTGGACTAGCGCTGAACACCGGGGAGCTGTTTTTT.

This clonotype was seen a handful of times. The CDR3 protein is CASQEGAGVVDTQYF. The CDR3 DNA reads as TGTGCCAGCCAAGAGGGAGCGGGAGTAGTCGATACGCAGTATTTT. This chain links TRBV2 with TRBJ2-3; the match to TRBD2 covers 8 bases. From germline, CDR1 is SNHLY and CDR2 FYNNEI. The CDR3 runs 15 residues. The ends lost 8 bases at V and 6 bases at J; junction bases unmatched: 13.

This clonotype showed up just a few times. The chain recombines TRBV7-2 with TRBJ2-7; TRBD1 matches at 10 bases. Trimming removed 1 base from V and 2 bases from J; junction bases left unmatched: 5. This CDR3 comprises 16 residues. Germline CDR1 SGHTA, CDR2 FQGNSA. CDR3 region: CASSLGPGQGTYEQYF. CDR3 bases: TGTGCCAGCAGCTTAGGACCGGGACAGGGGACCTACGAGCAGTACTTC.

This clonotype was picked up a small number of times. The chain has TRBV10-3 and TRBJ2-7; D may be TRBD1 or TRBD2 (7 bases each). The germline V gene encodes CDR1 ENHRY and CDR2 SYGVKD. The CDR3 runs to 16 residues. V gave up 6 bases and J gave up 0 bases, with 18 bases separating them. CDR3 DNA: TGTGCCATCAGCCAGGGGGGGACAGCAAGCTCCTACGAGCAGTACTTC. It codes for CAISQGGTASSYEQYF.

Details on this clonotype: This may arise from a read error, as a much more abundant clone is one base away. The rearrangement joins TRBV5-3 to TRBJ2-7, with 8 bases that match TRBD1. TRBV5-3 is reported as an ORF; its role is uncertain. CDR3 length: 14 amino acids. CDR3 in amino acids: CASSFGQGVIEQYF. The CDR3 DNA is TGTGCCAGCAGCTTCGGACAGGGAGTAATCGAGCAGTACTTC.

This clonotype came up a few times. The genes are TRBV5-4 and TRBJ2-1, with D perhaps TRBD2 (6 bases). CDR3 length equals 15 residues. Trimming took off 5 bases at V and 6 bases at J, with 18 bases between the two ends. CDR1 and CDR2 (germline): SGHNT, YYREEE (reference sequence). The CDR3 is CASSPGGRSPNEQFF. CDR3 DNA: TGTGCCAGCAGTCCCGGGGGTCGCTCTCCCAATGAGCAGTTCTTC. The whole variable domain, remainder taken from reference TRBV5-4 and TRBJ2-1, is ETGVTQSPTHLIKTRGQQVTLRCSSQSGHNTVSWYQQALGQGPQFIFQYYREEENGRGNFPPRFSGLQFPNYSSELNVNALELDDSALYLCASSPGGRSPNEQFFGPGTRLTVL.

A note on this clonotype: Just one base apart from a much larger clone, this may be a read error. The CDR3 does not close with the conserved phenylalanine or tryptophan, likely indicating a read error. The rearrangement joins TRBV13 to TRBJ2-7; D is unclear. Between the trimmed V and J ends, which lost 5 bases and 2 bases, there was a span of 4 bases. CDR3 length: 11 amino acids. Germline V gives CDR1 PRHDT, CDR2 FYEKMQ (reference sequence). The CDR3 sequence: CASSEAYEQYL. CDR3 in DNA: TGTGCCAGCAGCGAGGCCTACGAGCAGTACCTC.

The rearrangement joins TRBV6-2 or TRBV6-3 to TRBJ2-2; D not resolved. This CDR3 comprises 15 residues. Germline CDR1 is MNHEY and CDR2 is SVGEGT. Trimming shortened V by 6 bases and J by 7 bases, and 18 bases separated the two germline ends. This CDR3 is CASSPIHGGDGELFF. In nucleotides, the CDR3 is TGTGCCAGCAGCCCTATTCACGGTGGAGACGGGGAGCTGTTTTTT.

The chain links TRBV11-2 to TRBJ2-3; D remains ambiguous. The V gene lost 4 bases and the J gene lost 0 bases, with 14 bases spanning the gap. Looked up from germline, CDR1 is SGHAT and CDR2 is FQNNGV. The CDR3 is 16 residues long. The CDR3 DNA follows: TGTGCCAGCAGCTCCCCCAGGCTTACTAGCACAGATACGCAGTATTTT. Translated, it gives CASSSPRLTSTDTQYF. Based on the CDR3 plus reference TRBV11-2 and TRBJ2-3, the full variable domain is EAGVAQSPRYKIIEKRQSVAFWCNPISGHATLYWYQQILGQGPKLLIQFQNNGVVDDSQLPKDRFSAERLKGVDSTLKIQPAKLEDSAVYLCASSSPRLTSTDTQYFGPGTRLTVL.

Note on this clonotype: The junction differs from germline at one of its ends, possibly a read error. The chain combines TRBV6-2 or TRBV6-3 with TRBJ2-2, with TRBD2 identical over 13 bases. Germline assignment: CDR1 MNHEY and CDR2 SVGEGT. The CDR3 is made up of 17 amino acids. In nucleotides, the CDR3 is TGTGCCAGCAGACCCGGCTCGGGACTAGCGGGAACCGGGGAGCTGTTATTT. Translating it yields CASRPGSGLAGTGELLF.